The 9 T cell receptor beta chains below were found in one sample sequenced in a study of vaccination effects on CD4 cells after COVID-19. Libraries were prepared by immunoSEQ multiplex PCR; TCRdb keeps only in-frame clonotypes and omits some of them. The sample lists under 40,000 clones, roughly 73% occurring once. The antigens of these receptors remain unknown. Sequencing in the ViraFEST assay came after antigen-specific CD4+ T cells had been expanded with viral peptide pools, which were used to stimulate PBMC. Subsequent to a culture period of more than 8 days, CD4+ T cells were isolated. Negative nucleocapsid antibody tests before and after vaccination confirmed no previous SARS-CoV-2 infection. The material was CD4+ T cells from PBMCs cultured with HCoV-OC43 spike peptides, obtained before COVID-19 vaccination. Subset in this sample: HCoV-OC43 spike overlapping peptide pool stimulation. Receptors originate from a human donor who received a COVID-19 vaccine.

The chain is built from TRBV30 and TRBJ1-2, with 8 positions matching TRBD1. Germline values: CDR1 GTSNPN, CDR2 SVGIG (reference sequence). V trimming: 4 bases; J trimming: 2 bases; junction bases outside the gene matches: 9. The CDR3 is 15 amino acids. The CDR3 DNA reads as TGTGCCTGGACGTATTGGGACAGGAGGAACTATGGCTACACCTTC. Translated, it gives CAWTYWDRRNYGYTF.

The gene calls are TRBV20-1 and TRBJ1-5; 7 bases align to TRBD1. Germline loops: CDR1 DFQATT, CDR2 SNEGSKA (reference sequence). V was pared by 3 bases and J by 1 base, with 3 bases of the junction left unmatched. CDR3 length equals 14 residues. The CDR3 sequence is CSASDRVSNQPQHF. CDR3 DNA: TGCAGTGCTAGTGACAGGGTGAGCAATCAGCCCCAGCATTTT.

This clone occurred a few times. J is TRBJ2-1 and V is TRBV6-2 or TRBV6-3; TRBD1 is a possible D gene (6 bases). In germline, CDR1 is MNHEY, CDR2 SVGEGT. Trimming stripped 1 base from V and 0 bases from J, with 16 bases between. CDR3 size: 18 residues. The DNA for the CDR3 is TGTGCCAGCAGTTACTGGCAGGGGATCATGGGCTCCTACAATGAGCAGTTCTTC. Translating gives CASSYWQGIMGSYNEQFF.

J is TRBJ2-5 and V is TRBV3-1 (or the pseudogene TRBV3-2); D possibly matches TRBD1 or TRBD2 (5 bases each). V was cut by 4 bases and J by 7 bases, with 16 bases left in between. CDR1 is LGHDT and CDR2 is YNNKEL in the germline V gene (reference sequence). The CDR3 length is 14 residues. In DNA, the CDR3 is TGTGCCAGCAGCCTTTCCGCGGAGAGGGGGACCCAGTACTTC. Translated: CASSLSAERGTQYF.

The genes are TRBV29-1 and TRBJ1-1, with D tentatively TRBD1 (5 bases). The CDR3 is made up of 14 amino acids. Germline CDR1 SQVTM, CDR2 ANQGSEA. Trimming took 6 bases from V and 4 from J, leaving 18 bases between them. This chain's CDR3 is CSVARVDGATEAFF. As DNA, the CDR3 is TGCAGCGTCGCCAGGGTCGACGGGGCCACTGAAGCTTTCTTT.

This clone qualifies as medium-sized. The V call is TRBV10-3, the J call TRBJ2-7; D possibly corresponds to TRBD1 (5 bases). The CDR3 covers 14 residues. The germline gives CDR1 ENHRY, CDR2 SYGVKD. With 0 bases removed from V and 6 bases from J, the gap between germline ends came to 12 bases. The CDR3 DNA reads as TGTGCCATCAGTGAGTCAGGCAGGGAAGGCGAGCAGTACTTC. It translates to CAISESGREGEQYF.

CDR3 loop: CASSPGTGAQPQHF. Written as DNA, the CDR3 is TGCGCCAGCAGCCCCGGGACAGGGGCTCAGCCCCAGCATTTT. V gene TRBV5-1 combines with J gene TRBJ1-5; 10 bases line up with TRBD1. V was clipped by 4 bases and J by 6 bases; unmatched bases: 4. The germline V gene has CDR1 SGHRS and CDR2 YFSETQ. There are 14 residues in the CDR3.

This chain links TRBV11-2 with TRBJ1-5; D remains unclear. This CDR3 comprises 15 residues. The ends were cut back, 5 bases at V and 3 bases at J, with 14 bases in the middle. Germline V gene lookup returns CDR1 SGHAT and CDR2 FQNNGV. The CDR3 region is CASSPLAQVNQPQHF. The CDR3 nucleotides read TGTGCCAGCAGCCCTCTAGCTCAGGTCAATCAGCCCCAGCATTTT.

The chain couples TRBV5-1 to TRBJ2-3, with 8 bases matching TRBD2. CDR1 and CDR2 from the germline V gene are SGHRS and YFSETQ. V trimming: 5 bases; J trimming: 11 bases; junction bases outside the gene matches: 7. The CDR3 is made up of 12 amino acids. CDR3 sequence reads: CASSLSGGGQYF. CDR3 nucleotide sequence: TGCGCCAGCAGTCTCAGCGGGGGTGGGCAGTATTTT.